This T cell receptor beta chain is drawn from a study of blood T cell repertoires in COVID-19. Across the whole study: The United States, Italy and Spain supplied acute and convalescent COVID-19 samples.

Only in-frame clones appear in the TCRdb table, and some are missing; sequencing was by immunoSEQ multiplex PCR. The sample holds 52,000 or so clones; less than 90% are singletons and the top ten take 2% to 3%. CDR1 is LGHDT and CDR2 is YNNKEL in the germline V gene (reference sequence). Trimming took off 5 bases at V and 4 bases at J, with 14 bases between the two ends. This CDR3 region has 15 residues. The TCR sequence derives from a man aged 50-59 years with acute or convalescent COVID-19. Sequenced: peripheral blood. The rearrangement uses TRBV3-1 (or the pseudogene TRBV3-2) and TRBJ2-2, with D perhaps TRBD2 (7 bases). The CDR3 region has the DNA TGTGCCAGCAGCGGGGGGGGCTGGAGCACCGGGGAGCTGTTTTTT. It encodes CASSGGGWSTGELFF.